The clone carrying this T cell receptor beta chain was seen more than once but under ten times. In the same sample, other DNA sequences code for this CDR3. This record comes from a study of shared clonotypes between healthy human individuals. The naive CD8 fraction comprised CD45RO-negative cells positively selected for CCR7 and excluded terminally differentiated effector memory CD45RA+ cells. All donors qualified as healthy HIV-negative adults and had experienced no recent acute infections or vaccinations. Among the donors, all were Caucasian adults who lived in Nashville, Tennessee. The authors ran the assay at deep level. Assay: immunoSEQ multiplex PCR; the TCRdb copy retains only in-frame clones and omits some. The sample lists fewer than 1 million clones, roughly 96% occurring once. CDR3 size: 15 residues. CDR1 and CDR2 (germline): SGHRS, YFSETQ. The ends were cut back, 0 bases at V and 3 bases at J, with 13 bases in the middle.

The chain recombines TRBV5-1 with TRBJ2-7; the D gene is possibly TRBD1 (6 bases). The sequence was collected from a man between 25 and 39 years old in good health. Source material: naive CD8+ T cells sorted from blood. The CDR3 DNA reads as TGCGCCAGCAGCTTGGTCCTGGGACAAAACTACGAGCAGTACTTC. It translates to CASSLVLGQNYEQYF.